Shown below are 27 T cell receptor beta chains from a single sample sequenced in a study of blood T cell repertoires in COVID-19. Generated by immunoSEQ multiplex PCR, the TCRdb table keeps only in-frame clones and is missing some. The top ten hold roughly 1.6% of the sample, which has more than 300,000 clones, about 82% seen once. Input material: peripheral blood. Receptors were obtained from a woman aged 50 to 60 with acute or convalescent COVID-19.

The CDR3 DNA is TGCGCCAGCAGCTTTGGACTAGCGGGAGGGAGTGAGCAGTTCTTC. Amino acids: CASSFGLAGGSEQFF. This chain connects TRBV5-1 to TRBJ2-1, with 15 bases identical to TRBD2. V shed 2 bases and J 9 bases; nucleotides not matched to a gene: 3. The CDR3 covers 15 residues. CDR1 and CDR2 from the germline V gene are SGHRS and YFSETQ. The variable domain in full, completed from reference TRBV5-1 and TRBJ2-1, reads KAGVTQTPRYLIKTRGQQVTLSCSPISGHRSVSWYQQTPGQGLQFLFEYFSETQRNKGNFPGRFSGRQFSNSRSEMNVSTLELGDSALYLCASSFGLAGGSEQFFGPGTRLTVL.

This rearrangement joins TRBV18 to TRBJ2-3; TRBD2 matches at 8 bases. Germline trimming cut 0 bases from V and 0 bases from J; bases unmatched to any gene: 2. The CDR3 consists of 16 residues. The germline gives CDR1 KGHSH, CDR2 LQKENI. CDR3 bases: TGTGCCAGCTCACCACCGTTAGCGGGGAGCACAGATACGCAGTATTTT. Translated, it gives CASSPPLAGSTDTQYF.

Here the CDR3 reads CASSFSGQETQYF. The CDR3 coding sequence is TGTGCCAGCAGCTTTAGCGGGCAAGAGACCCAGTACTTC. The rearrangement links TRBV11-2 to TRBJ2-5, with TRBD2 matching over 7 bases. The CDR3 length is 13 residues. V gave up 3 bases and J gave up 2 bases; unmatched junction bases: 0. From germline, CDR1 is SGHAT and CDR2 FQNNGV.

The chain uses TRBV10-3 and TRBJ2-1; 11 bases align to TRBD2. The CDR3 is made up of 14 amino acids. Germline V gene lookup returns CDR1 ENHRY and CDR2 SYGVKD. V was clipped by 2 bases and J by 7 bases; unmatched bases: 1. The DNA for the CDR3 is TGTGCCATCAGTGAGCCTAGCGGGAGGAATGAGCAGTTCTTC. This translates into CAISEPSGRNEQFF.

The chain has TRBV4-3 and TRBJ2-7; D ambiguous. The V end lost 2 bases, the J end lost 2 bases, and 10 bases lay between the germline ends. The CDR3 spans 14 residues. Germline V gene data show CDR1 as LGHNA and CDR2 as YSLEER. The CDR3 reads CASSQITQTYEQYF. The CDR3 nucleotides are TGCGCCAGCAGCCAAATCACCCAGACCTACGAGCAGTACTTC.

Details on this clone: Other DNA sequences in the sample encode the same CDR3. The chain has TRBV27 and TRBJ1-2; weak D call: TRBD1 (6 bases). V was cut by 2 bases and J by 2 bases, with 9 bases left in between. The CDR3 length is 14 residues. Looked up from germline, CDR1 is MNHEY and CDR2 is SMNVEV (reference sequence). The CDR3 nucleotides read TGTGCCAGCAGTTTACAGGGGTCCAACTATGGCTACACCTTC. Translated: CASSLQGSNYGYTF.

The V call is TRBV7-9, the J call TRBJ1-4; TRBD1 matches at 7 bases. With 2 bases clipped from V and 4 bases from J, the junction kept 7 bases outside the gene matches. Germline assignment: CDR1 SEHNR and CDR2 FQNEAQ (reference sequence). CDR3 size: 16 residues. This CDR3 reads CASSLSRDRINEKLFF. CDR3 DNA sequence: TGTGCCAGCAGCTTATCCCGGGACAGAATTAATGAAAAACTGTTTTTT.

The rearrangement uses TRBV6-6 and TRBJ2-1; perhaps TRBD2 as D (6 bases). Trimming left V 5 bases short and J 0 bases short, with 8 bases between. The CDR3 is 14 residues long. The germline gives CDR1 MNHNY, CDR2 SVGAGI (reference sequence). This CDR3 is CASSVAVSYNEQFF. The DNA of the CDR3 is TGTGCCAGCAGTGTAGCGGTCTCCTACAATGAGCAGTTCTTC.

The chain has TRBV3-1 (or the pseudogene TRBV3-2) and TRBJ1-1, with D unresolved. The CDR3 covers 15 residues. Trimming pared 5 bases from V and 2 bases from J, leaving 15 bases between. The V gene's germline CDR1 is LGHDT and CDR2 YNNKEL (reference sequence). CDR3 sequence: CASSWADTINTEAFF. The CDR3, as DNA: TGTGCCAGCAGCTGGGCCGATACGATAAACACTGAAGCTTTCTTT.

V gene TRBV11-2 combines with J gene TRBJ2-7; D unclear. CDR3 size: 14 residues. Germline V gene sequence: CDR1 SGHAT, CDR2 FQNNGV. V dropped 9 bases and J dropped 2 bases, with 17 bases sitting between them. The CDR3 coding sequence is TGTGCCAGTACTAATACGAGGTCTACCTACGAGCAGTACTTC. It specifies CASTNTRSTYEQYF.

The chain combines TRBV9 with TRBJ2-3, with a possible D match to TRBD2 (6 bases). CDR1 and CDR2 (germline): SGDLS, YYNGEE. The CDR3 has 16 residues. Trimming pared 0 bases from V and 0 bases from J, leaving 11 bases between. In DNA form, the CDR3 reads TGTGCCAGCAGCGTAGTTGGGACTCCTAGCACAGATACGCAGTATTTT. Protein sequence: CASSVVGTPSTDTQYF.

This clone was seen just once. The genes are TRBV19 and TRBJ2-1; D is ambiguous. V dropped 2 bases and J dropped 5 bases, with 19 bases sitting between them. The CDR3 contains 17 residues. Germline loops: CDR1 LNHDA, CDR2 SQIVND (reference sequence). The chain's CDR3 is CASSISDLRLSDNEQFF. The CDR3, as DNA: TGTGCCAGTAGTATATCCGATCTACGCCTTTCCGACAATGAGCAGTTCTTC. The variable domain in full, with the rest retrieved from reference TRBV19 and TRBJ2-1, is DGGITQSPKYLFRKEGQNVTLSCEQNLNHDAMYWYRQDPGQGLRLIYYSQIVNDFQKGDIAEGYSVSREKKESFPLTVTSAQKNPTAFYLCASSISDLRLSDNEQFFGPGTRLTVL.

The chain links TRBV28 to TRBJ1-4, with 7 nucleotides matching TRBD1. The CDR3 is made up of 16 amino acids. Looked up from germline, CDR1 is MDHEN and CDR2 is SYDVKM. V gave up 6 bases and J gave up 4 bases; unmatched junction bases: 11. The CDR3 is CASRPRRDRINEKLFF. DNA of the CDR3: TGTGCCAGCAGACCGCGCCGGGACAGAATTAATGAAAAACTGTTTTTT.

The genes are TRBV19 and TRBJ1-4; D might be TRBD1 (5 bases). CDR1 and CDR2 (germline): LNHDA, SQIVND (reference sequence). The CDR3 is 17 amino acids. V dropped 3 bases and J dropped 3 bases, with 17 bases sitting between them. Here the CDR3 reads CASSIRLRGGANEKLFF. The CDR3 bases are TGTGCCAGTAGTATTCGCCTTCGGGGAGGGGCTAATGAAAAACTGTTTTTT.

This rearrangement joins TRBV7-2 to TRBJ2-1; D remains unclear. This CDR3 spans 12 amino acids. Trimming pared 3 bases from V and 7 bases from J, leaving 7 bases between. The germline V gene has CDR1 SGHTA and CDR2 FQGNSA. CDR3 loop: CASSLSRNEQFF. As DNA, the CDR3 is TGTGCCAGCAGCTTGTCCAGGAATGAGCAGTTCTTC. The entire variable domain, with the rest obtained from reference TRBV7-2 and TRBJ2-1, is as follows: GAGVSQSPSNKVTEKGKDVELRCDPISGHTALYWYRQSLGQGLEFLIYFQGNSAPDKSGLPSDRFSAERTGGSVSTLTIQRTQQEDSAVYLCASSLSRNEQFFGPGTRLTVL.

CDR3 residues: CASSLALAGVDTQYF. The CDR3 DNA reads TGTGCCAGCAGCTTGGCCCTAGCGGGAGTAGATACGCAGTATTTT. V usage is TRBV5-6 and J usage is TRBJ2-3, with 10 positions matching TRBD2. The CDR3 runs to 15 residues. Germline V lookup: CDR1 SGHDT, CDR2 YYEEEE. The V gene end was trimmed by 0 bases and the J gene end by 5 bases; junction bases not matched to a gene: 3.

CDR3 sequence (DNA): TGCGCCAGCAGCTTGGCCAGCGAAGGAGGGAAACTGTTTTTT. The encoded protein is CASSLASEGGKLFF. J is TRBJ1-4 and V is TRBV5-1; D gene uncertain. V was shortened by 0 bases and J by 11 bases, with 14 bases between the two germline ends. CDR3 length: 14 residues. The germline V gene encodes CDR1 SGHRS and CDR2 YFSETQ.

The chain has TRBV18 and TRBJ1-6, with 11 nucleotides matching TRBD1. The ends lost 0 bases at V and 7 bases at J; junction bases unmatched: 5. CDR1 is KGHSH, CDR2 LQKENI, per germline. This CDR3 is 17 amino acids long. The CDR3 coding sequence is TGTGCCAGCTCACCACCTTCAGGGACAGGGGGGAATTCACCCCTCCACTTT. Translated: CASSPPSGTGGNSPLHF.

The genes are TRBV2 and TRBJ1-6; the D is unclear. Germline V CDR1 and CDR2: SNHLY, FYNNEI. The CDR3 loop spans 14 amino acids. Deletions cut 7 bases from V and 4 bases from J, with 11 bases between. CDR3 region: CASKEVFYNSPLHF. The CDR3 DNA follows: TGTGCCAGCAAAGAGGTTTTTTATAATTCACCCCTCCACTTT. Together with reference TRBV2 and TRBJ1-6, the CDR3 gives the full variable domain: EPEVTQTPSHQVTQMGQEVILRCVPISNHLYFYWYRQILGQKVEFLVSFYNNEISEKSEIFDDQFSVERPDGSNFTLKIRSTKLEDSAMYFCASKEVFYNSPLHFGNGTRLTVT.

The chain uses TRBV7-8 and TRBJ2-3, with D hard to call. CDR3 length: 14 residues. Trimming took off 5 bases at V and 2 bases at J, with 11 bases between the two ends. Germline loops: CDR1 SGHVS, CDR2 FQNEAQ. The CDR3, as DNA: TGTGCCAGCAGCCGCTGGGCGAACACAGATACGCAGTATTTT. It encodes CASSRWANTDTQYF.

The chain combines TRBV19 with TRBJ1-1; 7 bases are a match to TRBD1. Germline CDR1 reads LNHDA; CDR2 reads SQIVND (reference sequence). The CDR3 runs to 12 residues. Trimming took 10 bases from V and 4 from J; bases not matched to a gene: 6. In DNA, the CDR3 is TGTGCCACCTCGCGACAGGGCACTGAAGCTTTCTTT. It codes for CATSRQGTEAFF.

This chain connects TRBV18 to TRBJ2-5; D is perhaps TRBD2 (7 bases). Germline CDR1 is KGHSH and CDR2 is LQKENI. There are 15 residues in the CDR3. The V end lost 3 bases, the J end lost 1 base, and 12 bases lay between the germline ends. The CDR3 is CASSPGGATQETQYF. CDR3 DNA: TGTGCCAGCTCACCTGGGGGGGCCACCCAAGAGACCCAGTACTTC. Full variable domain (outside the CDR3, taken from reference TRBV18 and TRBJ2-5): NAGVMQNPRHLVRRRGQEARLRCSPMKGHSHVYWYRQLPEEGLKFMVYLQKENIIDESGMPKERFSAEFPKEGPSILRIQQVVRGDSAAYFCASSPGGATQETQYFGPGTRLLVL.

The chain couples TRBV25-1 to TRBJ2-3, with D possibly TRBD1 on 6 matching bases. V lost 6 bases to trimming and J lost 4 bases, with 11 bases between them. The V gene's germline CDR1 is MGHDK and CDR2 SYGVNS. This CDR3 spans 13 amino acids. The CDR3 spells CASRDEGADTQYF. The CDR3 nucleotides read TGTGCCAGCAGGGATGAGGGGGCAGATACGCAGTATTTT.

The chain couples TRBV6-2 or TRBV6-3 to TRBJ2-3, with a tentative D call TRBD1 (6 bases). V lost 6 bases to trimming and J lost 2 bases, with 12 bases between them. The CDR3 covers 14 residues. Per germline, CDR1 MNHEY and CDR2 SVGEGT. In DNA form, the CDR3 reads TGTGCCAGCAGCCTAGGGGGTTACACAGATACGCAGTATTTT. Residues: CASSLGGYTDTQYF.

This rearrangement joins TRBV9 to TRBJ2-5; D is possibly TRBD1 (5 bases). Between the trimmed V and J ends, which lost 4 bases and 2 bases, there was a span of 12 bases. CDR3 size: 14 residues. Germline CDR1 SGDLS, CDR2 YYNGEE. CDR3 protein: CASSPTVPQETQYF. In DNA form, the CDR3 reads TGTGCCAGCAGCCCGACAGTCCCGCAAGAGACCCAGTACTTC. Full variable domain (outside the CDR3, taken from reference TRBV9 and TRBJ2-5): DSGVTQTPKHLITATGQRVTLRCSPRSGDLSVYWYQQSLDQGLQFLIQYYNGEERAKGNILERFSAQQFPDLHSELNLSSLELGDSALYFCASSPTVPQETQYFGPGTRLLVL.

The chain has TRBV10-3 and TRBJ2-5, with 10 bases aligning to TRBD2. Germline V gives CDR1 ENHRY, CDR2 SYGVKD. After removal of 6 bases from V and 1 base from J, the junction contained 8 bases not matched to a gene. The length of the CDR3 is 16 residues. The CDR3 coding sequence is TGTGCCATCAGAGACGGACTAGCGGAAAGCCAAGAGACCCAGTACTTC. It codes for CAIRDGLAESQETQYF.

The V gene is TRBV5-6, the J gene TRBJ1-1; 10 bases match TRBD1. V lost 4 bases to trimming and J lost 0 bases; unmatched junction nucleotides: 0. CDR3 length equals 14 residues. Germline-derived CDR1 and CDR2 are SGHDT and YYEEEE. DNA for the CDR3: TGTGCCAGCAGCGGGACAGGGGTGAACACTGAAGCTTTCTTT. Translating it yields CASSGTGVNTEAFF.